The T cell receptor beta chain under discussion was sequenced for a study of T-cell memory formation after mild COVID-19. Overall study results and limits: Pre-infection memory harbored some responding clones, suggesting cross-reactive memory joined.

Trimming took 5 bases from V and 1 from J, leaving 11 bases between them. Germline CDR1 reads SEHNR; CDR2 reads FQNEAQ (reference sequence). The CDR3 length is 14 residues. TCRdb fed the 5' RACE reads into MiXCR, producing one record per CDR3 protein. The table records around 150,000 distinct CDR3 sequences, approximately 14% of them present only once. This clonotype showed up just a few times. Antigen: not known. This receptor was obtained from an adult woman who had mild COVID-19 (a few samples of this study predate the infection). Cell type and time point are not known. Sequencing was done on a sample of PBMCs or a T cell subset sorted from them (not recorded which). The V call is TRBV7-9, the J call TRBJ2-5; the D is unclear. Here the CDR3 DNA reads TGTGCCAGCAGCATCCTCGGGCCCCAAGAGACCCAGTACTTC. Translated: CASSILGPQETQYF.